The 7 T cell receptor beta chains below all came from one sample that was sequenced in a study of response to subunit inactivated influenza vaccine (dated by TCRdb to 2016 to 2019). Libraries were constructed by RT-PCR. Sequencing used an Illumina HiSeq 2500. TCRdb redid the processing of the public reads, applying fastp at Q25 and MiXCR, and retained in-frame beta chains. Rows with a matching CDR3 protein are joined into one entry that keeps the most common DNA and genes. In all, the sample holds about 190,000 distinct CDR3 sequences, and over 13% of those were seen once. Roughly 24% of the sample lies in the top ten. Source: CD8+ T cells sorted from PBMCs, taken 4 to 6 days after vaccination. These receptors were obtained from a man aged 45-65 years who received an inactivated influenza vaccine. Donor details come from another sample of the same person, matched by shared clones.

Here the CDR3 reads CASSLAGDRATDTQYF. CDR3 nucleotide sequence: TGTGCCAGCAGCTTAGCAGGGGACAGGGCCACAGATACGCAGTATTTT. The rearrangement uses TRBV7-9 and TRBJ2-3; the match to TRBD1 covers 9 bases. V gave up 0 bases and J gave up 2 bases; unmatched junction bases: 3. CDR3 length: 16 residues. Germline V CDR1 and CDR2: SEHNR, FQNEAQ (reference sequence).

The table lists this clonotype with a few counts. The V call is TRBV6-1, the J call TRBJ2-2; unclear D gene. Germline CDR1 MNHNS, CDR2 SASEGT. V was cut by 6 bases and J by 3 bases, with 14 bases left in between. The CDR3 has 15 residues. CDR3 amino acids: CASSPSWVYTGELFF. The CDR3 DNA follows: TGTGCCAGCAGCCCCTCGTGGGTCTACACCGGGGAGCTGTTTTTT.

This clonotype was counted a few times. The chain employs TRBV29-1 and TRBJ1-1; D gene ambiguous. V lost 4 bases and J 4 bases, leaving 7 bases between the germline ends. CDR1 and CDR2 from the germline V gene are SQVTM and ANQGSEA. The CDR3 extends over 11 amino acids. CDR3 bases: TGCAGCGTTGGAGGCGGCACTGAAGCTTTCTTT. This translates into CSVGGGTEAFF.

This clonotype was seen at least ten times. CDR3 sequence (DNA): TGCGCCAGCAGCTTGGCCAATCAGGGGACTAGCGGGAAAGAGACCCAGTACTTC. This encodes CASSLANQGTSGKETQYF. V gene TRBV5-1 combines with J gene TRBJ2-5; 13 nucleotides line up with TRBD2. Germline V gives CDR1 SGHRS, CDR2 YFSETQ. This CDR3 contains 18 residues. Unmatched junction bases numbered 8, after V lost 0 bases and J lost 3 bases.

This chain joins TRBV2 and TRBJ2-2, with a tentative D call TRBD2 (6 bases). The CDR3 is 16 residues long. Germline CDR1 SNHLY, CDR2 FYNNEI. The ends were cut back, 6 bases at V and 6 bases at J, with 20 bases in the middle. The CDR3 protein is CASSPETGTGAGELFF. CDR3 sequence (DNA): TGTGCCAGCAGCCCTGAGACGGGGACTGGGGCCGGGGAGCTGTTTTTT.

The genes are TRBV7-8 and TRBJ2-1; 11 nucleotides match TRBD2. The CDR3 loop spans 15 amino acids. V gave up 5 bases and J gave up 7 bases; unmatched junction bases: 7. The germline V gene encodes CDR1 SGHVS and CDR2 FQNEAQ. Written as DNA, the CDR3 is TGTGCCAGCAGCCCCGGGACTAGCGGTATAAATGAGCAGTTCTTC. This encodes CASSPGTSGINEQFF.

The chain is built from TRBV3-1 and TRBJ2-1; D is unresolved. The CDR3 covers 17 residues. CDR1 and CDR2 (germline): LGHDT, YNNKEL (reference sequence). V gave up 0 bases and J gave up 0 bases, with 12 bases separating them. CDR3 sequence: CASSQDSAYSSYNEQFF. CDR3 nucleotide sequence: TGTGCCAGCAGCCAAGATTCGGCGTACAGCTCCTACAATGAGCAGTTCTTC.